The clone carrying this TCR beta chain was picked up one time. This sample is drawn from a study of control samples from healthy donors and cancer patients. Method: immunoSEQ multiplex PCR; TCRdb's copy keeps in-frame clones and lacks some. Counted here are approximately 97,000 clones, approximately 86% occurring once; the ten biggest clones make up around a fifth. Germline V gives CDR1 SGDLS, CDR2 YYNGEE. The CDR3 is 15 amino acids. J was trimmed by 5 bases and V by 1 base; bases with no gene match: 6. This sequence was found in a man under 40 in good health. The sample comprised blood. This sequence joins TRBV9 and TRBJ2-3; TRBD1 agrees at 8 bases. DNA of the CDR3: TGTGCCAGCAGCGTACAGGGGGCGCGGGGAGATACGCAGTATTTT. It codes for CASSVQGARGDTQYF. Full variable domain (missing parts from reference TRBV9 and TRBJ2-3): DSGVTQTPKHLITATGQRVTLRCSPRSGDLSVYWYQQSLDQGLQFLIQYYNGEERAKGNILERFSAQQFPDLHSELNLSSLELGDSALYFCASSVQGARGDTQYFGPGTRLTVL.